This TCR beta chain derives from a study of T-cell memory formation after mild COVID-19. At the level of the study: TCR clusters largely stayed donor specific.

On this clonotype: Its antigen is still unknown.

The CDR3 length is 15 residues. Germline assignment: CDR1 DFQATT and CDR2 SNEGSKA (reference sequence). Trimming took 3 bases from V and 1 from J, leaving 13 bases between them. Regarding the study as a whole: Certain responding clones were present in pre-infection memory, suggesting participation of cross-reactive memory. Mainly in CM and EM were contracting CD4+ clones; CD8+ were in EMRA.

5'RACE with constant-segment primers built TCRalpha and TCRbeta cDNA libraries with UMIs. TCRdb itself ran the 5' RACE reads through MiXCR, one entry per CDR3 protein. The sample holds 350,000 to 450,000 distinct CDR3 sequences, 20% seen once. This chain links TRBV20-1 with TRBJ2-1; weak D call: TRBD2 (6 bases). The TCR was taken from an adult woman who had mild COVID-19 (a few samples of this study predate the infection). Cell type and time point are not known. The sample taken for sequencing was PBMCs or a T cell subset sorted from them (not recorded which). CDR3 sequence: CSARPGLPSYNEQFF. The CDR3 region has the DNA TGCAGTGCTAGGCCGGGACTTCCTTCCTACAATGAGCAGTTCTTC.